The entry below describes one TCR beta chain. Its antigen remains unknown. This sample is part of a study of T-cell memory formation after mild COVID-19. Study-wide background: The TCR clusters were mostly specific to one donor. Points from the study as a whole: Later expanders leaned toward CD4+, whereas clones contracting from day 15 to 85 were balanced CD4/CD8.

From 5'RACE with constant-segment primers came TCR alpha and TCR beta cDNA libraries that carried sample barcodes and UMIs. One entry per CDR3 protein results from TCRdb running MiXCR on the 5' RACE reads. In the table there are under 200,000 distinct CDR3 sequences, roughly 30% of which are singletons. Germline values: CDR1 MGHRA, CDR2 YSYEKL. V lost 3 bases and J 7 bases, leaving 19 bases between the germline ends. The length of the CDR3 is 16 residues. The sequencing input was PBMCs or a T cell subset sorted from them (not recorded which). The receptor comes from an adult woman who had mild COVID-19 (a few samples of this study predate the infection). Cell type and time point are not known. This rearrangement joins TRBV4-1 to TRBJ2-1; possibly TRBD2 for D (7 bases). The CDR3 DNA reads as TGCGCCAGCAGCCATAAAGGGGGGGGTGCCAGGAATGAGCAGTTCTTC. Residues: CASSHKGGGARNEQFF.